The 3 T cell receptor beta chains below come from one sample, sequenced in a study of T cells in Graves' hyperthyroidism and ophthalmopathy. The source material, RNA transcripts, was used to amplify TCR beta CDR3 regions. An initial round of RT-PCR targeting the TCR CDR3 relied on the HTBI primer set. Via MiXCR, TCRdb re-called the multiplex PCR reads, giving one row per CDR3 protein. This table holds approximately 430,000 distinct CDR3 sequences, 15% to 17% found once. The sample comprised blood. Receptors were obtained from a woman aged 18-29 years with Graves' hyperthyroidism.

As to this clonotype: Its ends do not fully match the called genes, so a read error is possible. The gene calls are TRBV5-1 and TRBJ2-1; D is tentatively TRBD1 or TRBD2 (5 bases each). Germline V gives CDR1 SGHRS, CDR2 YFSETQ. The CDR3 length is 15 residues. This CDR3 reads CASSFVGESYNEQFF. The CDR3 DNA reads TGTGCCAGCAGCTTCGTGGGGGAGTCCTACAATGAGCAGTTCTTC.

This clonotype has at least ten counts. The J gene is TRBJ2-3, the V gene TRBV7-3, with no clear D. V lost 8 bases and J 1 base, leaving 10 bases between the germline ends. CDR3 size: 13 residues. Germline V CDR1 and CDR2: SGHTA, FQGTGA. The CDR3 spells CASSPRRTDTQYF. CDR3 DNA: TGTGCCAGCTCACCCCGGCGCACAGATACGCAGTATTTT. The entire variable domain, with the rest obtained from reference TRBV7-3 and TRBJ2-3, is as follows: GAGVSQTPSNKVTEKGKYVELRCDPISGHTALYWYRQSLGQGPEFLIYFQGTGAADDSGLPNDRFFAVRPEGSVSTLKIQRTERGDSAVYLCASSPRRTDTQYFGPGTRLTVL.

Only a few counts were recorded for this clonotype. The V call is TRBV7-9, the J call TRBJ2-7, with D perhaps TRBD1 or TRBD2 (5 bases each). Deletions cut 7 bases from V and 0 bases from J, with 10 bases between. Germline V gives CDR1 SEHNR, CDR2 FQNEAQ (reference sequence). CDR3 length: 13 residues. CDR3 nucleotides: TGTGCCAGCACCGGGACCAACTCCTACGAGCAGTACTTC. Amino acids: CASTGTNSYEQYF.